This is a list of T cell receptor beta chains from one sample in a study of identical twins. In TCRdb, the 5' RACE reads were re-called with MiXCR into one record per CDR3 protein. Seen here are under 250,000 distinct CDR3 sequences, about a tenth observed once, and the top ten hold about 5.5%. The sample was memory (CD45RO+) T cells sorted from blood. The receptors here all came from a woman younger than 30 in good health. Each CDR3 is given with its conserved first and last residue. A D gene is named only where the DNA matches it firmly. Clone size is not always given. Where it is, it says once, few, many or a class for expanded clones.

. | TRBJ1-1 | . | TRBV7-9 | CASVGGFTEAFF | TGTGCCAGCGTTGGGGGGTTCACTGAAGCTTTCTTT
. | TRBJ1-1 | few | TRBV6-2/TRBV6-3 | CASSDRRGVDTEAFF | TGTGCCAGCAGCGATAGAAGGGGGGTCGACACTGAAGCTTTCTTT
. | TRBJ2-1 | . | TRBV2 | CASDPSTYNEQFF | TGTGCCAGCGACCCTAGCACCTACAATGAGCAGTTCTTC
. | TRBJ1-1 | . | TRBV6-5 | CASSYTWTASSTEAFF | TGTGCCAGCAGTTACACATGGACTGCCTCGAGCACTGAAGCTTTCTTT
. | TRBJ1-2 | medium-sized | TRBV18 | CASSSTDRQVYGYTF | TGTGCCAGCTCATCGACGGATCGACAGGTTTATGGCTACACCTTC
TRBD2 | TRBJ2-1 | . | TRBV5-1 | CASSLLEVTSKQFF | TGCGCCAGCAGCTTGCTTGAGGTGACTAGCAAGCAGTTCTTC
. | TRBJ1-6 | . | TRBV25-1 | CASSVQDYNSPLHF | TGTGCCAGCAGTGTCCAGGATTATAATTCACCCCTCCACTTT
. | TRBJ2-1 | few | TRBV12-3/TRBV12-4 | CASSGQSRNEQFF | TGTGCCAGCAGCGGACAGTCACGCAATGAGCAGTTCTTC
. | TRBJ2-2 | many | TRBV6-5 | CASSYSFHTGELFF | TGTGCCAGCAGTTACTCGTTTCACACCGGGGAGCTGTTTTTT
. | TRBJ2-1 | few | TRBV10-3 | CAISESDVASLLDEQFF | TGTGCCATCAGTGAGTCAGACGTCGCGTCCCTTTTGGATGAGCAGTTCTTC
TRBD2 | TRBJ2-5 | many | TRBV20-1 | CSARARTRQETQYF | TGCAGTGCTAGAGCCCGGACTAGGCAAGAGACCCAGTACTTC
. | TRBJ2-7 | few | TRBV20-1 | CSASAAGYGNEQYF | TGCAGTGCTAGCGCGGCGGGGTATGGTAACGAGCAGTACTTC
. | TRBJ1-1 | . | TRBV5-1 | CASSLWSLLATEAFF | TGCGCCAGCAGCCTCTGGAGTTTACTTGCCACTGAAGCTTTCTTT
. | TRBJ2-3 | many | TRBV12-3/TRBV12-4 | CASRYSTTDTQYF | TGTGCCAGCAGGTACTCTACGACAGATACGCAGTATTTT
. | TRBJ2-1 | . | TRBV5-1 | CASSLTRTGREGQFF | TGCGCCAGCAGCTTGACCAGGACAGGGAGGGAAGGGCAGTTCTTC
TRBD2 | TRBJ2-7 | many | TRBV11-2 | CASSLDRLAGVSEQYF | TGTGCCAGCAGCTTAGATAGGCTAGCGGGAGTTAGCGAGCAGTACTTC
TRBD2 | TRBJ2-5 | . | TRBV9 | CASSVLAGWEVETQYF | TGTGCCAGCAGCGTGCTAGCGGGATGGGAGGTAGAGACCCAGTACTTC
. | TRBJ2-5 | . | TRBV5-1 | CASSGGGSQETQYF | TGCGCCAGCAGCGGTGGGGGGTCCCAAGAGACCCAGTACTTC
. | TRBJ1-1 | few | TRBV20-1 | CSAPNRGPGTEAFF | TGCAGTGCTCCAAACCGGGGGCCCGGCACTGAAGCTTTCTTT
. | TRBJ2-3 | few | TRBV7-9 | CASSLGTTLVAHTQYF | TGTGCCAGCAGCTTAGGGACTACCCTGGTCGCGCATACGCAGTATTTT
TRBD2 | TRBJ2-3 | many | TRBV4-3 | CASSQEIASGFQGTQYF | TGCGCCAGCAGCCAAGAAATAGCTAGCGGGTTTCAGGGGACGCAGTATTTT
. | TRBJ1-2 | many | TRBV12-3/TRBV12-4 | CASSFRMRSGYTF | TGTGCCAGCAGTTTTAGAATGCGTAGTGGCTACACCTTC
TRBD2 | TRBJ2-7 | few | TRBV20-1 | CSARGGTSGGYEQYF | TGCAGTGCTAGAGGGGGGACTAGCGGTGGATACGAGCAGTACTTC